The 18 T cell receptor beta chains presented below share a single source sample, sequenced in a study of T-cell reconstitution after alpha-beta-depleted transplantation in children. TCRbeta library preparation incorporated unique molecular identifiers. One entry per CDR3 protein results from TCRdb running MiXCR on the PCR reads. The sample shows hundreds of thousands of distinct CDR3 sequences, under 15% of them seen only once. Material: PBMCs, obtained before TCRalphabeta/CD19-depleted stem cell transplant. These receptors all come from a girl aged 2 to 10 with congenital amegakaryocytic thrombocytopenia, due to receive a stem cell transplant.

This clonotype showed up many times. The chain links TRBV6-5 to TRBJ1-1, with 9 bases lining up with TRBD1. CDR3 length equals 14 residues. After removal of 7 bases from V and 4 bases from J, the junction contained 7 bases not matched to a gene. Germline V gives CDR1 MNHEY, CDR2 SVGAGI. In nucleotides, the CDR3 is TGTGCCAGCATCGATACAGGGGGCCGCACTGAAGCTTTCTTT. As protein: CASIDTGGRTEAFF.

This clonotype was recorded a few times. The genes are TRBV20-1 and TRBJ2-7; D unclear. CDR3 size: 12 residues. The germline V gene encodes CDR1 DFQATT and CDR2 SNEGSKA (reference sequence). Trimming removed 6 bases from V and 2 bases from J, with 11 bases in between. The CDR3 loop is CSAMPRAYEQYF. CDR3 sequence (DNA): TGCAGTGCAATGCCTAGGGCCTACGAGCAGTACTTC.

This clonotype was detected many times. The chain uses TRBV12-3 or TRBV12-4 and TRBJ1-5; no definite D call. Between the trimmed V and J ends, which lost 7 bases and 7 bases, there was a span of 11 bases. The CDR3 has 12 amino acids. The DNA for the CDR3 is TGTGCCAGCACCTTCCTCCCCCAGCCCCAGCATTTT. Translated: CASTFLPQPQHF.

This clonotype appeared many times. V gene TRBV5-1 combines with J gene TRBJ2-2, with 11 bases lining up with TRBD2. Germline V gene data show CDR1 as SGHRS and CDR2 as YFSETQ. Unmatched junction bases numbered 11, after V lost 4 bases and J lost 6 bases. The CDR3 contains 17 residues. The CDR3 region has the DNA TGCGCCAGCAGCCCTACCATCCTAGCGGGAGGCTCCGGGGAGCTGTTTTTT. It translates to CASSPTILAGGSGELFF. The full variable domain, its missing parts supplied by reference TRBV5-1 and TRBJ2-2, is KAGVTQTPRYLIKTRGQQVTLSCSPISGHRSVSWYQQTPGQGLQFLFEYFSETQRNKGNFPGRFSGRQFSNSRSEMNVSTLELGDSALYLCASSPTILAGGSGELFFGEGSRLTVL.

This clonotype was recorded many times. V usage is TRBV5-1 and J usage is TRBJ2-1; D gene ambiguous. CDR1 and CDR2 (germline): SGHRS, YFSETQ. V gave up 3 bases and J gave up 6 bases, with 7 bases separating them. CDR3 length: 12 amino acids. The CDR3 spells CASSYLSNEQFF. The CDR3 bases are TGCGCCAGCAGCTATCTGTCCAATGAGCAGTTCTTC. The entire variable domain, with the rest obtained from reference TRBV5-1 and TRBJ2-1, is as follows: KAGVTQTPRYLIKTRGQQVTLSCSPISGHRSVSWYQQTPGQGLQFLFEYFSETQRNKGNFPGRFSGRQFSNSRSEMNVSTLELGDSALYLCASSYLSNEQFFGPGTRLTVL.

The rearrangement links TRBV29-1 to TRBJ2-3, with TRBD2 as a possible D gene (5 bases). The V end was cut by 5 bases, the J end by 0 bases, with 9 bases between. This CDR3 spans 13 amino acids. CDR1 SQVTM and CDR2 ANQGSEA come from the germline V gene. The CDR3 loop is CSVYGISTDTQYF. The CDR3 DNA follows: TGCAGCGTTTACGGGATTAGCACAGATACGCAGTATTTT.

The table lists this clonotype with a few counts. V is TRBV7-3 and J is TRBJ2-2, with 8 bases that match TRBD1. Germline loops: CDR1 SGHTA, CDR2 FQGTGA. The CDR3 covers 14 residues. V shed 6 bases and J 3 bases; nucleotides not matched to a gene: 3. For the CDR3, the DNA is TGTGCCAGCAGGACAGGGGCAGACACCGGGGAGCTGTTTTTT. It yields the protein CASRTGADTGELFF.

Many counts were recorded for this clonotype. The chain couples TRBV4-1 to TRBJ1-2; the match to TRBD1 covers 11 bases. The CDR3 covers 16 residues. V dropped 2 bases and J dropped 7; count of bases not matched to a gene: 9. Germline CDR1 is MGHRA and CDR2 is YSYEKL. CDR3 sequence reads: CASSQRLGQGAFGYTF. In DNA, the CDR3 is TGCGCCAGCAGCCAACGACTTGGACAGGGGGCGTTTGGCTACACCTTC.

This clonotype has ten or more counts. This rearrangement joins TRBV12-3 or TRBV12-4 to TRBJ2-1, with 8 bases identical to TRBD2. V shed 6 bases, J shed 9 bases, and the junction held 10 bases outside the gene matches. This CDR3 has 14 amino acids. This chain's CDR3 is CASSEAGALIEQFF. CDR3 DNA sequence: TGTGCCAGCAGCGAAGCGGGAGCCCTAATTGAGCAGTTCTTC.

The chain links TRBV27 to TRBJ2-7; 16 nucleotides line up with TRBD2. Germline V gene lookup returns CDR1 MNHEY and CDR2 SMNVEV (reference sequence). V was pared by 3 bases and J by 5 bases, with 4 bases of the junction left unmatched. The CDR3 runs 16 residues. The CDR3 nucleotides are TGTGCCAGCAGTTTCCTGGGACTAGCGGGAGGGCACGAGCAGTACTTC. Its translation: CASSFLGLAGGHEQYF.

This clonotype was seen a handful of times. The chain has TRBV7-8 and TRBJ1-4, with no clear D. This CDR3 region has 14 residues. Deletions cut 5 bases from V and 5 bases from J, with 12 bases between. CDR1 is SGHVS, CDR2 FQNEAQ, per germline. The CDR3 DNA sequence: TGTGCCAGCAGCCCACCGGGCCCGAATGAAAAACTGTTTTTT. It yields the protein CASSPPGPNEKLFF.

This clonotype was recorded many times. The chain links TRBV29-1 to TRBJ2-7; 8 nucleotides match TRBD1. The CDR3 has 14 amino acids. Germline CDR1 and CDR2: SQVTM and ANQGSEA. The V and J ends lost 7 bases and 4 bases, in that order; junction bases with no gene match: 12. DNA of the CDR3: TGCAGCGCCTCAAGTCGGACAGGGAGTTACGAGCAGTACTTC. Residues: CSASSRTGSYEQYF.

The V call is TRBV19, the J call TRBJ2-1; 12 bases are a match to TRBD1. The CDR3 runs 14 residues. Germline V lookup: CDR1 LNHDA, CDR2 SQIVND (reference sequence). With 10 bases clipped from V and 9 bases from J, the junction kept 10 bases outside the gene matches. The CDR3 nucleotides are TGTGCCACCCAACCGGGACAGGGGGCGAGTGAGCAGTTCTTC. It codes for CATQPGQGASEQFF.

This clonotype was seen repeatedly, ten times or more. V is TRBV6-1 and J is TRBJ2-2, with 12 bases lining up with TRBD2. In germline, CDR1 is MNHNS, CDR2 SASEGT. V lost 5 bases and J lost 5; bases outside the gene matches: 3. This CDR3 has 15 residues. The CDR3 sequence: CASSTTSGSTGELFF. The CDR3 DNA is TGTGCCAGCAGTACGACTAGCGGGAGTACCGGGGAGCTGTTTTTT.

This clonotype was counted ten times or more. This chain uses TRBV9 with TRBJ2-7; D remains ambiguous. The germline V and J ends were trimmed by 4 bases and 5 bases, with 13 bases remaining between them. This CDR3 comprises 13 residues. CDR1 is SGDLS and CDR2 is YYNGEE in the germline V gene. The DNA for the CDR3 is TGTGCCAGCAGCTTCGTGGGTTCTGACGAGCAGTACTTC. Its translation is CASSFVGSDEQYF.

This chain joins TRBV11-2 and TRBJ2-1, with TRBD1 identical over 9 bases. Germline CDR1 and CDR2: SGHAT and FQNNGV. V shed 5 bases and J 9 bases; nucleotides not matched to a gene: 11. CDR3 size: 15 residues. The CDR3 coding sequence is TGTGCCAGCAGCGCCACAGGGGGCCTCAATAGTGAGCAGTTCTTC. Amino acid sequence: CASSATGGLNSEQFF.

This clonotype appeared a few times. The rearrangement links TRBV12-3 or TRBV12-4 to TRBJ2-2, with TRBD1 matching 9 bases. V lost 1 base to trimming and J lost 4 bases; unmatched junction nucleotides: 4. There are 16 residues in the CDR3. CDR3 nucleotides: TGTGCCAGCAGTTTAGTACAGGGGGCGCTCACCGGGGAGCTGTTTTTT. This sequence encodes CASSLVQGALTGELFF.

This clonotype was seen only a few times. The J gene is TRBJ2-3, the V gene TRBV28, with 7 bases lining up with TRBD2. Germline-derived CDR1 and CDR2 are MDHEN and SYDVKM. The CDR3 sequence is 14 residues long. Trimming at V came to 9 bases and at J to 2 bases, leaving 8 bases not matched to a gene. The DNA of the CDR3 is TGTGCCAGTTCTATACGGGGGGACACAGATACGCAGTATTTT. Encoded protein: CASSIRGDTDTQYF.